This T cell receptor beta chain is drawn from a study of sequential checkpoint blockade in melanoma. This sample's treatment: randomized to nivolumab then ipilimumab (arm A) or the reverse (arm B). This table comes from immunoSEQ multiplex PCR, and its TCRdb copy is limited to in-frame clones, with some not included. The repertoire holds some 30,000 clones, with roughly 84% as singletons. Germline V gene lookup returns CDR1 SGDLS and CDR2 YYNGEE. The CDR3 is 18 amino acids. The V and J ends lost 6 bases and 4 bases, in that order; junction bases with no gene match: 15. V usage is TRBV9 and J usage is TRBJ2-5, with 13 bases identical to TRBD2. The source is a human donor with melanoma. Sequenced material: CD8+ T cells sorted from blood (inferred from file names), taken from a patient given nivolumab and ipilimumab in sequence. CDR3 region: CASTRTYGLAGVGETQYF. The CDR3 coding sequence is TGTGCCAGCACTCGAACCTACGGACTAGCGGGAGTTGGAGAGACCCAGTACTTC.